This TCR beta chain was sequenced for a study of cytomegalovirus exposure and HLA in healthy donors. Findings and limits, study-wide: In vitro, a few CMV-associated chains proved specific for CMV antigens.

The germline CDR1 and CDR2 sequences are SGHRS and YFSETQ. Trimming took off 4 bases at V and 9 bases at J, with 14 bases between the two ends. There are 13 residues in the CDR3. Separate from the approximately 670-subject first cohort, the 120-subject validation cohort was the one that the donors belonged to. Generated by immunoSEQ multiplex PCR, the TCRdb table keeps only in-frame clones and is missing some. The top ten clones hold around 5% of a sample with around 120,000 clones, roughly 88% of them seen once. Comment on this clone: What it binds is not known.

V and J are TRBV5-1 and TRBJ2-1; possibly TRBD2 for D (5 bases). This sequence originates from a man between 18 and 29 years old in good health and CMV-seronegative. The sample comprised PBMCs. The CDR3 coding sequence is TGCGCCAGCAGCCCCCAGATAGAGGGTGAGCAGTTCTTC. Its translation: CASSPQIEGEQFF.